The 30 T cell receptor beta chains below were found in one sample sequenced in a study of blood T cell repertoires in COVID-19. Data came from immunoSEQ multiplex PCR; TCRdb stores just in-frame clones and leaves some out. The data contain about 100,000 clones, roughly 88% of them seen just once; the ten biggest clones take up under 3%. The sequenced material came from peripheral blood. These TCRs come from a human donor in a cohort sampled during active COVID-19.

The chain carries TRBV5-8 and TRBJ2-3, with D perhaps TRBD2 (5 bases). The CDR3 loop spans 15 amino acids. Germline V CDR1 and CDR2: SGHTS, YDEGEE. V lost 4 bases and J lost 2, with 14 bases in between. The CDR3 coding sequence is TGTGCCAGCAGCCCTGGGAGTAGTCTCACAGATACGCAGTATTTT. Protein: CASSPGSSLTDTQYF.

This clone was detected only once. The V call is TRBV24-1, the J call TRBJ2-3; D is possibly TRBD2 (5 bases). CDR3 length equals 17 residues. V gave up 1 base and J gave up 4 bases, with 17 bases separating them. The germline gives CDR1 KGHDR, CDR2 SFDVKD. This CDR3 reads CATSDLRAWQEADTQYF. The CDR3 nucleotides read TGTGCCACCAGTGATTTAAGGGCGTGGCAGGAGGCAGATACGCAGTATTTT.

The chain couples TRBV11-1 to TRBJ1-2; TRBD1 might be the D (5 bases). Germline CDR1 is SGHAT and CDR2 is FQDESV (reference sequence). The CDR3 has 15 residues. Trimming left V 5 bases short and J 8 bases short, with 21 bases between. This CDR3 reads CASSPPVGGGGGYTF. The CDR3 nucleotides are TGTGCCAGCAGCCCCCCCGTCGGGGGGGGAGGAGGCTACACCTTC.

The chain combines TRBV9 with TRBJ2-1; TRBD1 agrees at 8 bases. The V gene's germline CDR1 is SGDLS and CDR2 YYNGEE. This CDR3 spans 15 amino acids. The V segment lost 4 bases and the J segment 4 bases; nucleotides outside the gene matches: 7. CDR3 loop: CASSRDRTGYNEQFF. As DNA, the CDR3 is TGTGCCAGCAGCAGAGACCGGACAGGGTACAATGAGCAGTTCTTC.

The chain employs TRBV30 and TRBJ2-5; D is unresolved. Per germline, CDR1 GTSNPN and CDR2 SVGIG (reference sequence). Trimming took off 3 bases at V and 2 bases at J, with 4 bases between the two ends. The length of the CDR3 is 11 residues. DNA for the CDR3: TGTGCCTGGAGCGAGCAAGAGACCCAGTACTTC. Residues: CAWSEQETQYF.

The rearrangement uses TRBV10-3 and TRBJ2-1; 10 bases fit TRBD2. J gave up 4 bases and V 2 bases, and 11 bases lay outside the gene matches. This CDR3 spans 18 amino acids. Germline V gene data show CDR1 as ENHRY and CDR2 as SYGVKD. The CDR3, as DNA: TGTGCCATCAGTGAGGAATGGGCTAGCGGGAGTGGGTACAATGAGCAGTTCTTC. It is translated as CAISEEWASGSGYNEQFF.

This chain connects TRBV2 to TRBJ2-3, with 10 bases identical to TRBD2. The CDR3 has 15 amino acids. The V and J ends lost 7 bases and 6 bases, in that order; junction bases with no gene match: 10. CDR1 and CDR2 from the germline V gene are SNHLY and FYNNEI. The CDR3 DNA is TGTGCCAGCACTACCGGGACTAGCGCCTCGGATACGCAGTATTTT. Its translation is CASTTGTSASDTQYF.

The J gene is TRBJ2-1, the V gene TRBV3-1 (or the pseudogene TRBV3-2); 12 positions match TRBD2. The CDR3 contains 19 residues. Germline loops: CDR1 LGHDT, CDR2 YNNKEL (reference sequence). Trimming cost V 0 bases and J 6 bases; bases outside gene matches: 12. Written as DNA, the CDR3 is TGTGCCAGCAGCCAAGATGGGGAGACTAGCGGGAGCATAGGCAATGAGCAGTTCTTC. It codes for CASSQDGETSGSIGNEQFF.

The rearrangement joins TRBV7-3 to TRBJ1-1; possibly TRBD1 for D (6 bases). The V and J ends lost 3 bases and 4 bases respectively, with 9 bases between them. CDR1 and CDR2 (germline): SGHTA, FQGTGA. This CDR3 spans 13 amino acids. The CDR3 nucleotides are TGTGCCAGCAGCTTTGGGGGGGCCACTGAAGCTTTCTTT. This encodes CASSFGGATEAFF.

The CDR3 region has the DNA TGTGCCAGCACCGGCGGGGGAGGGGTAAGAACTGAAGCTTTCTTT. Translating gives CASTGGGGVRTEAFF. The rearrangement uses TRBV7-2 and TRBJ1-1; perhaps TRBD1 as D (5 bases). The CDR3 extends over 15 amino acids. Germline lookup yields CDR1 SGHTA and CDR2 FQGNSA. Trimming shortened V by 7 bases and J by 5 bases, and 20 bases separated the two germline ends.

This clone was found a few times. This chain joins TRBV28 and TRBJ2-3; 9 nucleotides agree with TRBD2. The CDR3 contains 15 residues. Looked up from germline, CDR1 is MDHEN and CDR2 is SYDVKM. Losses at the gene ends were 5 bases for V and 1 base for J; bases not matched to a gene: 4. The DNA of the CDR3 is TGTGCCAGCAGTCCGCGGGGGGGCGGCACAGATACGCAGTATTTT. It is translated as CASSPRGGGTDTQYF.

The chain joins TRBV9 to TRBJ2-1; the D gene is possibly TRBD2 (6 bases). V was cut by 3 bases and J by 2 bases, with 15 bases left in between. Germline values: CDR1 SGDLS, CDR2 YYNGEE. CDR3 length: 16 amino acids. This CDR3 reads CASSGSGLGTYNEQFF. CDR3 sequence (DNA): TGTGCCAGCAGCGGTTCGGGACTCGGGACCTACAATGAGCAGTTCTTC.

The chain is built from TRBV7-8 and TRBJ1-4; TRBD1 matches 8 bases. The CDR3 has 15 amino acids. Trimming took 4 bases from V and 6 from J; bases not matched to a gene: 7. Germline lookup yields CDR1 SGHVS and CDR2 FQNEAQ. DNA of the CDR3: TGTGCCAGCAGCTCCCGACAGGGGAGACATGAAAAACTGTTTTTT. It codes for CASSSRQGRHEKLFF.

The sample holds a few counts of this clone. V usage is TRBV11-1 and J usage is TRBJ2-2, with 7 bases lining up with TRBD1. CDR1 and CDR2 (germline): SGHAT, FQDESV (reference sequence). Losses at the gene ends were 6 bases for V and 6 bases for J; bases not matched to a gene: 10. The CDR3 length is 15 residues. CDR3 amino acids: CASRPGTVGAGELFF. The CDR3 region has the DNA TGTGCCAGCAGACCGGGGACAGTCGGTGCCGGGGAGCTGTTTTTT.

Of note for this clone: Different DNA sequences within this sample yield the same CDR3. The V call is TRBV5-1, the J call TRBJ2-1, with 9 bases that match TRBD2. The CDR3 sequence is 16 residues long. The junction had 2 bases not matched to a gene; V was cut back by 0 bases and J by 1 base. CDR1 and CDR2 from the germline V gene are SGHRS and YFSETQ. This CDR3 is CASSLGLAASYNEQFF. CDR3 nucleotide sequence: TGCGCCAGCAGCTTGGGACTAGCGGCTTCCTACAATGAGCAGTTCTTC.

The chain recombines TRBV30 with TRBJ1-2; TRBD1 is a possible D gene (6 bases). Germline lookup yields CDR1 GTSNPN and CDR2 SVGIG (reference sequence). CDR3 length: 12 residues. V gave up 4 bases and J gave up 8 bases, with 14 bases separating them. CDR3 DNA: TGTGCCTGGAATTCTAACAGGGTGGGCTACACCTTC. Translated: CAWNSNRVGYTF.

The V and J genes are TRBV5-4 and TRBJ2-3, with D perhaps TRBD2 (6 bases). The CDR3 runs 17 residues. Germline CDR1 and CDR2: SGHNT and YYREEE (reference sequence). Between the trimmed V and J ends, which lost 1 base and 2 bases, there was a span of 17 bases. The CDR3 loop is CASSLPRVSGLTDTQYF. The CDR3 nucleotides read TGTGCCAGCAGCTTGCCCCGGGTTAGCGGACTCACAGATACGCAGTATTTT.

This sequence joins TRBV5-1 and TRBJ2-3, with TRBD2 matching 7 bases. Germline V lookup: CDR1 SGHRS, CDR2 YFSETQ. V trimming: 0 bases; J trimming: 4 bases; junction bases outside the gene matches: 5. This CDR3 region has 15 residues. CDR3 nucleotides: TGCGCCAGCAGCTTGGTTCCTAGCGGCGCAGATACGCAGTATTTT. Amino acid sequence: CASSLVPSGADTQYF.

CDR3 sequence: CASSPPREQYF. DNA of the CDR3: TGTGCCAGCAGCCCCCCCAGGGAGCAGTACTTC. The genes are TRBV7-3 and TRBJ2-7, with D uncertain. Germline CDR1 is SGHTA and CDR2 is FQGTGA. The CDR3 has 11 amino acids. Trimming took 5 bases from V and 7 from J, leaving 9 bases between them.

This clone was found once. The V and J genes are TRBV11-2 and TRBJ1-2; D is perhaps TRBD1 (5 bases). CDR3 size: 16 residues. V dropped 6 bases and J dropped 2 bases, with 19 bases sitting between them. CDR1 SGHAT and CDR2 FQNNGV come from the germline V gene. This chain's CDR3 is CASSSLRGGGNYGYTF. The CDR3 region has the DNA TGTGCCAGCAGTTCCCTTAGGGGCGGGGGGAACTATGGCTACACCTTC.

CDR3 in amino acids: CASSDSVNEKLFF. The CDR3 region has the DNA TGTGCCAGCAGTGACTCTGTAAATGAAAAACTGTTTTTT. The chain employs TRBV25-1 and TRBJ1-4; no clear D gene. CDR1 is MGHDK, CDR2 SYGVNS, per germline. The ends were cut back, 3 bases at V and 5 bases at J, with 7 bases in the middle. The CDR3 covers 13 residues.

This clone has a single count. The J gene is TRBJ1-1, the V gene TRBV18, with no clear D. V lost 6 bases, J lost 2 bases, and 10 bases lay in between. The CDR3 has 13 amino acids. CDR1 is KGHSH and CDR2 is LQKENI in the germline V gene. DNA of the CDR3: TGTGCCAGCTCCCCAGGACTCAACACTGAAGCTTTCTTT. Translation: CASSPGLNTEAFF.

In its sample, this clone was seen once. The rearrangement uses TRBV2 and TRBJ1-5; 8 nucleotides match TRBD1. V was pared by 7 bases and J by 3 bases, with 8 bases of the junction left unmatched. The CDR3 contains 15 residues. CDR1 is SNHLY and CDR2 is FYNNEI in the germline V gene. CDR3 nucleotide sequence: TGTGCCAGCACCCTCGACAGGGGAGACAATCAGCCCCAGCATTTT. Protein product: CASTLDRGDNQPQHF.

The chain combines TRBV2 with TRBJ2-5; the match to TRBD1 covers 9 bases. Losses at the gene ends were 4 bases for V and 4 bases for J; bases not matched to a gene: 13. The CDR3 is 17 residues long. Germline V gene sequence: CDR1 SNHLY, CDR2 FYNNEI. CDR3 in amino acids: CASSGAPGQGLVETQYF. CDR3 DNA: TGTGCCAGCAGTGGAGCACCGGGACAGGGTTTGGTAGAGACCCAGTACTTC.

V usage is TRBV28 and J usage is TRBJ1-2; D call uncertain. Germline-derived CDR1 and CDR2 are MDHEN and SYDVKM. The CDR3 loop spans 15 amino acids. V shed 4 bases and J shed 0 bases, with 12 bases lying between them. For the CDR3, the DNA is TGTGCCAGCAGTTCGGGGTCGATTACTAACTATGGCTACACCTTC. Translation: CASSSGSITNYGYTF.

The gene calls are TRBV19 and TRBJ2-7, with a possible D match to TRBD2 (5 bases). Germline lookup yields CDR1 LNHDA and CDR2 SQIVND (reference sequence). CDR3 length: 18 residues. V was clipped by 0 bases and J by 5 bases, with 23 bases between them. In nucleotides, the CDR3 is TGTGCCAGTAGTATAGATCCCCTACCCTGGATGAGGGTGGACGAGCAGTACTTC. Residues: CASSIDPLPWMRVDEQYF.

The chain joins TRBV5-8 to TRBJ2-6; tentatively, D is TRBD2 (5 bases). The germline gives CDR1 SGHTS, CDR2 YDEGEE. Trimming shortened V by 0 bases and J by 1 base, and 5 bases separated the two germline ends. The CDR3 sequence is 15 residues long. The CDR3 loop is CASSLGLSGANVLTF. The CDR3 nucleotides are TGTGCCAGCAGCTTGGGACTATCTGGGGCCAACGTCCTGACTTTC.

As concerns this clone: Mismatch with germline at one junction end may stem from a read error. J is TRBJ1-2 and V is TRBV4-2, with TRBD1 identical over 11 bases. This CDR3 contains 14 residues. The V gene's germline CDR1 is LGHNA and CDR2 YNFKEQ. CDR3 sequence (DNA): TGTGCCAGCAGCCAAGACTTAGGACAGGGGGCTTTTCACTTC. Translating it yields CASSQDLGQGAFHF.

This sequence joins TRBV7-8 and TRBJ1-6, with TRBD1 matching over 7 bases. The CDR3 loop spans 17 amino acids. Trimming removed 5 bases from V and 0 bases from J; junction bases left unmatched: 7. CDR1 and CDR2 (germline): SGHVS, FQNEAQ. The CDR3 DNA reads as TGTGCCAGCAGCCCCAGGGGGATCTACTCCTATAATTCACCCCTCCACTTT. Translating it yields CASSPRGIYSYNSPLHF.

V usage is TRBV4-1 and J usage is TRBJ1-2; D remains unclear. The CDR3 has 13 residues. V gave up 1 base and J gave up 8 bases, with 11 bases separating them. In germline, CDR1 is MGHRA, CDR2 YSYEKL. CDR3 sequence: CASSQVREGGYTF. In DNA, the CDR3 is TGCGCCAGCAGCCAAGTGAGGGAAGGAGGCTACACCTTC.